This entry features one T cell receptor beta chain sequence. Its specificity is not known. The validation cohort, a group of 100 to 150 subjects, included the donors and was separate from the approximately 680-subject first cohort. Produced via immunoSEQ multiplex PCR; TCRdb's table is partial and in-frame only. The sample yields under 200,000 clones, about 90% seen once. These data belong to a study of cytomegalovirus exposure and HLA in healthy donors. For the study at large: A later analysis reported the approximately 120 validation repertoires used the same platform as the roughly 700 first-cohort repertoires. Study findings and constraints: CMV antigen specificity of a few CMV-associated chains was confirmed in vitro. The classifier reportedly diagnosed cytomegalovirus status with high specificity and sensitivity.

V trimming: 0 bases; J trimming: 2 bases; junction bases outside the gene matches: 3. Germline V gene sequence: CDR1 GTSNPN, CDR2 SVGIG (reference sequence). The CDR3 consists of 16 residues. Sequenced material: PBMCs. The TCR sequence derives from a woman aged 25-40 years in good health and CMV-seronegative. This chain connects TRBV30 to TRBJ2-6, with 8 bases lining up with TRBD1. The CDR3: CAWSVDRVAGANVLTF. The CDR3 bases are TGTGCCTGGAGTGTGGACAGGGTAGCTGGGGCCAACGTCCTGACTTTC.